This T cell receptor beta chain was identified during a study of blood T cell repertoires in COVID-19 (dated by TCRdb to about 2020). Looking at the study overall: Samples from collaborators originated in the United States, Italy and Spain and spanned both the acute and convalescent phases of COVID-19. The material from the prospective study consisted of cDNA or gDNA derived from T cells, B-cell-depleted T cells, or PBMCs. Deeply sampled blood TCRbeta repertoires from subjects exposed to, actively infected with, or recovered from COVID-19 were included in the dataset. The repertoires were released in a freely available public database meant as a resource for research on the immune response to SARS-CoV-2. Samples came from the ongoing ImmuneRACE study (first 160 participants) plus 1,254 subjects from 6 global collaborators. A de-identified subject ID, COVID-19 status, age in years and sex were almost always included in the sample metadata. Where available, HLA class I and class II types were taken from metadata supplied by the sample provider and were not determined by assay-based typing.

TCRbeta CDR3 regions were amplified from genomic DNA by means of the immunoSEQ Assay, a bias-controlled multiplex PCR. As for the original processing: Within the assay, amplification of reference gene primers was used to estimate how many nucleated cells each sample contained. To quantify the absolute abundance of each unique TCRbeta CDR3 rearrangement, sequence reads were collapsed and filtered. For each sample, productive Simpson clonality was calculated as the square root of Simpson's diversity index over productive rearrangements. As stored in TCRdb, this immuneACCESS dataset retains in-frame rearrangements with V and J assigned. A fraction of the clones does not appear; measured against another copy, unresolved V genes explain less than half of the discrepancy, and the remainder lacks a known reason. The V and J calls and the clone size are those of that table, but D and trimming were determined from the DNA. This sample comprises fewer than 400,000 clones, approximately 85% of them detected only once. Roughly 2% of the sample belongs to the ten largest clones.

The CDR1 and CDR2 encoded by the germline V gene (reference sequence) are SGHNT and YYREEE. V is cut back by 0 bases and J by 4 bases, with 7 bases in the junction unmatched. From the cysteine up to the phenylalanine, the CDR3 has a length of 18 residues. Left in the record is the CDR3 DNA by itself, 54 bases read in frame from the first base. On this clone: No cognate antigen has been identified for it. Base qualities are not provided; no much larger clone lies one nucleotide away.

In the prospective study, participants were roughly 18 to 90 years old, resided in under 30 geographic areas of the United States, and were enrolled through a virtual design. Cohort assignment in the prospective study relied on participant-reported clinical history from a screening survey and a study questionnaire. Recovered participants in ImmuneRACE Cohort 3 were defined as having two consecutive negative NP/OP PCR tests, clearance from a healthcare professional, or resolution of symptoms. Mobile phlebotomists in the prospective study collected whole blood, serum and a nasopharyngeal or oropharyngeal swab from every participant. Over a roughly 2-month period, participants in the prospective study had the option of providing additional blood draws and questionnaires. Prospective study blood samples were shipped either frozen or at room temperature before DNA extraction. What the research found in general, with its limitations: Clinical and demographic metadata were provided uncurated, with the amount varying by source and participant.

This receptor was identified in a man aged 25-45 years who had recovered from COVID-19. The rearranged chain carries TRBV5-4 and TRBJ2-2, with 12 bases in between that match TRBD2. Sequenced material: PBMCs or T cells enriched from blood (not recorded which). DNA sequence: TGTGCCAGCAGCTTGGCCACGTCTAGCGGGGGGGCCACCGGGGAGCTGTTTTTT. Translated, it gives CASSLATSSGGATGELFF.